The 16 T cell receptor beta chains presented below share a single source sample, sequenced in a study of cytomegalovirus exposure and HLA in healthy donors. In the PCR, 60 Vbeta and 13 Jbeta primers were used. Some clones are missing from TCRdb's copy, which holds only in-frame ones; the method was immunoSEQ multiplex PCR. The sample yields fewer than 130,000 clones, 74% seen once. The sequencing input was PBMCs. The receptors originated from a man aged 50-59 years in good health and CMV-seropositive.

This clone was counted a single time. This chain links TRBV5-1 with TRBJ2-7; D perhaps matches TRBD1 (5 bases). The CDR3 length is 14 residues. CDR1 is SGHRS, CDR2 YFSETQ, per germline. Trimming took off 1 base at V and 0 bases at J, with 8 bases between the two ends. CDR3 bases: TGCGCCAGCAGCTTGAGGGGCGACTCCTACGAGCAGTACTTC. It yields the protein CASSLRGDSYEQYF.

This chain joins TRBV7-9 and TRBJ2-1; a possible D gene is TRBD1 (6 bases). The CDR3 spans 13 residues. CDR1 and CDR2 (germline): SEHNR, FQNEAQ (reference sequence). V was trimmed by 5 bases and J by 9 bases, leaving 14 bases between them. The chain's CDR3 is CASSPSQGSEQFF. The CDR3 DNA reads as TGTGCCAGCAGCCCATCACAGGGCTCTGAGCAGTTCTTC.

The chain carries TRBV12-5 and TRBJ1-3, with 11 bases matching TRBD1. V was pared by 6 bases and J by 8 bases, with 6 bases of the junction left unmatched. There are 14 residues in the CDR3. Germline V CDR1 and CDR2: LGHNT, FRNRAP. The CDR3 DNA reads as TGTGCTAGTGGGCCGGGACAGGGGGTCCACACCATATATTTT. Its translation: CASGPGQGVHTIYF. The full variable domain, its missing parts supplied by reference TRBV12-5 and TRBJ1-3, is DARVTQTPRHKVTEMGQEVTMRCQPILGHNTVFWYRQTMMQGLELLAYFRNRAPLDDSGMPKDRFSAEMPDATLATLKIQPSEPRDSAVYFCASGPGQGVHTIYFGEGSWLTVV.

This chain joins TRBV5-6 and TRBJ1-1; 9 positions agree with TRBD1. The V gene end was trimmed by 2 bases and the J gene end by 8 bases; junction bases not matched to a gene: 4. From germline, CDR1 is SGHDT and CDR2 YYEEEE. The CDR3 spans 13 residues. In nucleotides, the CDR3 is TGTGCCAGCAGCTTTCGGGGGACAGGGGAAGCTTTCTTT. This codes for CASSFRGTGEAFF.

The chain joins TRBV5-6 to TRBJ1-5; tentative D call: TRBD1 (6 bases). CDR1 is SGHDT, CDR2 YYEEEE, per germline. The CDR3 loop spans 16 amino acids. The germline V and J ends were trimmed by 6 bases and 0 bases, with 16 bases remaining between them. CDR3 amino acids: CASTQGPGVSNQPQHF. The CDR3 DNA sequence: TGTGCCAGCACTCAAGGGCCAGGGGTTAGCAATCAGCCCCAGCATTTT.

J is TRBJ1-5 and V is TRBV2; no firm D call. This CDR3 has 12 residues. Per the germline V gene, CDR1 is SNHLY and CDR2 is FYNNEI. Deletions cut 6 bases from V and 5 bases from J, with 8 bases between. The CDR3 DNA reads TGTGCCAGCAGCCCAGATCATCAGCCCCAGCATTTT. Translating it yields CASSPDHQPQHF.

This clone was seen only a few times. The V gene is TRBV19, the J gene TRBJ2-2, with TRBD2 matching 12 bases. V shed 7 bases, J shed 1 base, and the junction held 7 bases outside the gene matches. CDR3 length equals 17 residues. CDR1 is LNHDA, CDR2 SQIVND, per germline (reference sequence). The CDR3 bases are TGTGCCAGTATGCCAGGGGGACTAGCGGGGAACACCGGGGAGCTGTTTTTT. It specifies CASMPGGLAGNTGELFF. Using reference TRBV19 and TRBJ2-2 for the parts outside the CDR3, the full variable domain is DGGITQSPKYLFRKEGQNVTLSCEQNLNHDAMYWYRQDPGQGLRLIYYSQIVNDFQKGDIAEGYSVSREKKESFPLTVTSAQKNPTAFYLCASMPGGLAGNTGELFFGEGSRLTVL.

The V and J genes are TRBV5-1 and TRBJ2-2; 9 nucleotides align to TRBD1. After removal of 5 bases from V and 4 bases from J, the junction contained 12 bases not matched to a gene. This CDR3 has 17 residues. Germline V lookup: CDR1 SGHRS, CDR2 YFSETQ. Here the CDR3 DNA reads TGCGCCAGCAGACCCCTATGGGGGACAGGGATCACCGGGGAGCTGTTTTTT. Amino acid sequence: CASRPLWGTGITGELFF.

V is TRBV7-9 and J is TRBJ2-3; unclear D gene. The V gene lost 3 bases and the J gene lost 5 bases, with 3 bases spanning the gap. Germline CDR1 SEHNR, CDR2 FQNEAQ (reference sequence). CDR3 length: 11 amino acids. CDR3 amino acids: CASSFQDTQYF. Here the CDR3 DNA reads TGTGCCAGCAGCTTTCAAGATACGCAGTATTTT.

This clone was seen many times. The gene calls are TRBV25-1 and TRBJ2-2; 11 bases map to TRBD2. The germline CDR1 and CDR2 sequences are MGHDK and SYGVNS. The CDR3 consists of 15 residues. The V segment lost 7 bases and the J segment 3 bases; nucleotides outside the gene matches: 4. The CDR3 sequence is CASTSGGTYTGELFF. In DNA, the CDR3 is TGTGCCAGCACTAGCGGGGGGACCTACACCGGGGAGCTGTTTTTT.

The chain couples TRBV19 to TRBJ2-7; 11 nucleotides align to TRBD1. The CDR3 sequence is 16 residues long. The J segment lost 0 bases and the V segment lost 5 bases, leaving 6 bases of the junction unmatched. CDR1 and CDR2 (germline): LNHDA, SQIVND (reference sequence). The CDR3 bases are TGTGCCAGTAGTGCCTTGGGACAGGGGGGCTCCTACGAGCAGTACTTC. Translating it yields CASSALGQGGSYEQYF. The entire variable domain, with the rest obtained from reference TRBV19 and TRBJ2-7, is as follows: DGGITQSPKYLFRKEGQNVTLSCEQNLNHDAMYWYRQDPGQGLRLIYYSQIVNDFQKGDIAEGYSVSREKKESFPLTVTSAQKNPTAFYLCASSALGQGGSYEQYFGPGTRLTVT.

The sample holds a few counts of this clone. V usage is TRBV19 and J usage is TRBJ2-3; no definite D call. Trimming removed 1 base from V and 0 bases from J, with 8 bases in between. This CDR3 is built from 15 residues. Germline V gene lookup returns CDR1 LNHDA and CDR2 SQIVND (reference sequence). The CDR3 DNA reads TGTGCCAGTAGTATAGGAGCTCATAGCACAGATACGCAGTATTTT. Protein sequence: CASSIGAHSTDTQYF.

The chain carries TRBV7-9 and TRBJ2-4; possible D gene TRBD2, 6 bases. Germline CDR1 and CDR2: SEHNR and FQNEAQ (reference sequence). Trimming left V 3 bases short and J 8 bases short, with 8 bases between. The CDR3 sequence is 12 residues long. The CDR3, as DNA: TGTGCCAGCAGCTTCACGGGGGACATTCAGTACTTC. This encodes CASSFTGDIQYF.

J is TRBJ1-5 and V is TRBV18; D possibly corresponds to TRBD1 (6 bases). Germline V gene data show CDR1 as KGHSH and CDR2 as LQKENI. The ends were cut back, 3 bases at V and 11 bases at J, with 11 bases in the middle. The CDR3 loop spans 12 amino acids. The CDR3 DNA follows: TGTGCCAGCTCACCGACTACAGGGTCCCAGCATTTT. This gives the protein CASSPTTGSQHF.

The rearrangement links TRBV7-3 to TRBJ1-6; TRBD1 is a possible D gene (6 bases). The CDR3 covers 14 residues. The germline CDR1 and CDR2 sequences are SGHTA and FQGTGA. Trimming removed 4 bases at V and 9 bases at J, with 13 bases between. CDR3 sequence (DNA): TGTGCCAGCAGCTCTACAGGGTTCCTTTCACCCCTCCACTTT. Residues: CASSSTGFLSPLHF. The variable domain in full, with the rest retrieved from reference TRBV7-3 and TRBJ1-6, is GAGVSQTPSNKVTEKGKYVELRCDPISGHTALYWYRQSLGQGPEFLIYFQGTGAADDSGLPNDRFFAVRPEGSVSTLKIQRTERGDSAVYLCASSSTGFLSPLHFGNGTRLTVT.

This clone was detected once. The chain has TRBV11-2 and TRBJ2-1; 11 bases are shared with TRBD2. The CDR3 extends over 15 amino acids. Germline CDR1 reads SGHAT; CDR2 reads FQNNGV. Trimming took 3 bases from V and 7 from J; bases not matched to a gene: 5. The CDR3 spells CASSLAGLAANEQFF. The CDR3 DNA reads as TGTGCCAGCAGCTTGGCGGGACTAGCGGCTAATGAGCAGTTCTTC.